This T cell receptor (beta chain) was identified in a study of monozygotic twins with inflammatory bowel disease. UMIs that included a 6-nucleotide sample barcode were added by template switching, which took place during cDNA synthesis. For each CDR3 protein, TCRdb gives one entry from its re-call of the 5' RACE reads, without DNA. Across fewer than 200,000 distinct CDR3 sequences, the top ten clones capture 2.8% of the sample. CDR3 length: 15 amino acids. The V gene's germline CDR1 is DFQATT and CDR2 SNEGSKA (reference sequence). The rearrangement joins TRBV20-1 to TRBJ2-5; TCRdb reports TRBD1, a call that lacks DNA to check it against. This clonotype was sampled from a human donor with ulcerative colitis or Crohn's disease, or a healthy co-twin of an affected twin (not recorded which). The sequenced sample was blood. This CDR3 is CSAREPWGVQETQYF.